Listed below are T cell receptor beta chains from one sample, sequenced in a study of cytomegalovirus exposure and HLA in healthy donors. Produced via immunoSEQ multiplex PCR; TCRdb's table is partial and in-frame only. The data hold 150,000 to 200,000 clones, with 79% observed a single time. The sequenced sample was PBMCs. All receptors come from a woman aged 45-60 years in good health and CMV-seronegative. CDR3s include the opening cysteine and the closing phenylalanine or tryptophan. The D gene is left open where the match is weak. Size is stated for part of the rows, as once, few or many counts, or as a class when the clone is expanded.

TGTGCCAGCAGCCCGCGGACTAGCGGAAGCACAGATACGCAGTATTTT CASSPRTSGSTDTQYF TRBJ2-3 TRBV7-2 TRBD2 once
TGTGCCAGCAGCTCATCAGGACAGGCTAACTATGGCTACACCTTC CASSSSGQANYGYTF TRBJ1-2 TRBV7-2 TRBD1 NA
TGTGCCAGCAGTGTTCTCCCGGGGGGCTTAACCGGGGAGCTGTTTTTT CASSVLPGGLTGELFF TRBJ2-2 TRBV6-1 NA few
TGTGCCAGCAGCCCACTCGGTGGAGGGAGCTCCTACGAGCAGTACTTC CASSPLGGGSSYEQYF TRBJ2-7 TRBV28 NA NA
TGTGCCAGCTCCCTTACAGGGGGCGCATCTCAGCCCCAGCATTTT CASSLTGGASQPQHF TRBJ1-5 TRBV18 TRBD1 once
TGCGCCAGCAGCCAAGATGGGGGGGGCCGCACAGATACGCAGTATTTT CASSQDGGGRTDTQYF TRBJ2-3 TRBV4-3 NA NA
TGTGCCTTAGCGAACAGGGCAAATTCCCCCCTCCACTTT CALANRANSPLHF TRBJ1-6 TRBV2 NA once
TGTGCCACCCAAGGACAGGGGGCTTTCTACGAGCAGTACTTC CATQGQGAFYEQYF TRBJ2-7 TRBV27 TRBD1 NA
TGTGCCAGCCGACTCGGACACTTGAACACTGAAGCTTTCTTT CASRLGHLNTEAFF TRBJ1-1 TRBV28 NA NA
TGTGCCAGCACCCTAATGGGGCATGGCTACACCTTC CASTLMGHGYTF TRBJ1-2 TRBV6-5 NA NA
TGTGCCAGCAGCCAAGATCGGGGAGATCGGACTGAAGCTTTCTTT CASSQDRGDRTEAFF TRBJ1-1 TRBV14 NA NA
TGTGCCAGCAGCTTAGAGGGGGCCTATGGCTACACCTTC CASSLEGAYGYTF TRBJ1-2 TRBV7-9 TRBD1 NA
TGTGCCTGGAGGGGACAGCAGAACACCGGGGAGCTGTTTTTT CAWRGQQNTGELFF TRBJ2-2 TRBV30 TRBD1 NA
TGTTCCAGCAGCTTAGGGCAAGACTATGGCTACACCTTC CSSSLGQDYGYTF TRBJ1-2 TRBV7-9 NA NA
TGTGCCAGCAGTTTACAGGGGGGCGGCTATGGCTACACCTTC CASSLQGGGYGYTF TRBJ1-2 TRBV6-5 TRBD1 NA
TGTGCCAGCAGCACAGGGGGCGGGATCACTGAAGCTTTCTTT CASSTGGGITEAFF TRBJ1-1 TRBV6-6 TRBD1 NA
TGTGCCAGCAGTTCCCTTCGTTATAGCAATCAGCCCCAGCATTTT CASSSLRYSNQPQHF TRBJ1-5 TRBV6-5 NA once
TGTGCCAGCAACGCTCTAGGGGGTTTCTTTTCACCCCTCCACTTT CASNALGGFFSPLHF TRBJ1-6 TRBV2 NA NA
TGTGCCTGGAGTGATTCCGGACTTCTGATTTACAATGAGCAGTTCTTC CAWSDSGLLIYNEQFF TRBJ2-1 TRBV30 NA few
TGTGCCAGCCAGGTAGTGGGTGGCTCTGGAAACACCATATATTTT CASQVVGGSGNTIYF TRBJ1-3 TRBV7-2 NA once
TGTGCCAGCAGCTTGTACGGACAGGCTAGTAATGAAAAACTGTTTTTT CASSLYGQASNEKLFF TRBJ1-4 TRBV5-6 TRBD1 few
TGTGCCAGCTCACCACAAGCACAGGGGTTCGAGCAGTACTTC CASSPQAQGFEQYF TRBJ2-7 TRBV18 TRBD1 NA
TGTGCCAGCAGCTTAGTTGGACAGGGGGGGCATGAGCAGTTCTTC CASSLVGQGGHEQFF TRBJ2-1 TRBV7-2 TRBD1 NA
TGCAGTGCTGAGGTCACTGAAGCTTTCTTT CSAEVTEAFF TRBJ1-1 TRBV20-1 NA medium-sized
TGTGCCAGCAGTGGGACTAGCGGGGGCACAGATACGCAGTATTTT CASSGTSGGTDTQYF TRBJ2-3 TRBV6-4 TRBD2 NA
TGTTCCAGCAGCTTAGTTTCAGGGGGAGAGGTGAACACTGAAGCTTTCTTT CSSSLVSGGEVNTEAFF TRBJ1-1 TRBV7-9 TRBD1 NA
TGTGCCTGGAGTGCCGGGACTTACAATGAGCAGTTCTTC CAWSAGTYNEQFF TRBJ2-1 TRBV30 NA NA
TGTGCCAGCTCACCATCTCGCAATCAGCCCCAGCATTTT CASSPSRNQPQHF TRBJ1-5 TRBV18 NA few
TGTGCCAGCAGTTCTAGCAGGTTCGGCGGAAACTATGGCTACACCTTC CASSSSRFGGNYGYTF TRBJ1-2 TRBV6-5 NA NA
TGTGCCAGCAGCTTGGACCGGGACAGGGGGGACGGGGCCAACGTCCTGACTTTC CASSLDRDRGDGANVLTF TRBJ2-6 TRBV5-8 TRBD1 few
TGTGCCAGCAGCGAGGACAGGGACTACGAGCAGTACTTC CASSEDRDYEQYF TRBJ2-7 TRBV28 TRBD1 few
TGTGCCAGCAGCCCGGGGGGCCCGACAGATACGCAGTATTTT CASSPGGPTDTQYF TRBJ2-3 TRBV11-3 NA NA
TGTGCCAGCAGTGAGCGGGCGGGGGGGATCCAAGAGACCCAGTACTTC CASSERAGGIQETQYF TRBJ2-5 TRBV2 TRBD2 NA
TGCGCCAGCAGTGAAGGGACAGCTGGCGCTGAAGCTTTCTTT CASSEGTAGAEAFF TRBJ1-1 TRBV10-2 TRBD1 once
TGTGCCCATAAGCGGGGGGAAAGCACAGATACGCAGTATTTT CAHKRGESTDTQYF TRBJ2-3 TRBV7-9 TRBD2 NA
TGTGCCAGCAGTTACTCCTCGGGTACTAATGAAAAACTGTTTTTT CASSYSSGTNEKLFF TRBJ1-4 TRBV6-5 NA NA
TGTGCCAGTAGTACGGGGACAGGGCGCTCTGGAAACACCATATATTTT CASSTGTGRSGNTIYF TRBJ1-3 TRBV19 TRBD1 NA
TGTGCCAGCTGGACAGGGGCCTTCACCTACGAGCAGTACTTC CASWTGAFTYEQYF TRBJ2-7 TRBV2 TRBD1 NA
TGTGCCAGCAGCCAGTTGGGGAGGGAGCTGCTACAAGAGACCCAGTACTTC CASSQLGRELLQETQYF TRBJ2-5 TRBV7-8 TRBD2 NA